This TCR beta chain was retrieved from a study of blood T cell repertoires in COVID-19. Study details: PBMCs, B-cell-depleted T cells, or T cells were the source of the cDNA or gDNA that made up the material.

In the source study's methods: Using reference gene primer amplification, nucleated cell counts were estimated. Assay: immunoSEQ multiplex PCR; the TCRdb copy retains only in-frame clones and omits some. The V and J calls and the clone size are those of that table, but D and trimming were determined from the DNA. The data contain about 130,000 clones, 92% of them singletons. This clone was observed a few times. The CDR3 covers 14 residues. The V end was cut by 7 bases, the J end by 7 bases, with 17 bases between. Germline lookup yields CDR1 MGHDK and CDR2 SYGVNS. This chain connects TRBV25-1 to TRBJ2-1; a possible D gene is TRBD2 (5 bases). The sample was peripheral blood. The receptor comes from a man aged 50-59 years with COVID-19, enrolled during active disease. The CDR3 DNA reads TGTGCCAGCATCCAACGCGGCCCGGGGAATGAGCAGTTCTTC. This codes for CASIQRGPGNEQFF.